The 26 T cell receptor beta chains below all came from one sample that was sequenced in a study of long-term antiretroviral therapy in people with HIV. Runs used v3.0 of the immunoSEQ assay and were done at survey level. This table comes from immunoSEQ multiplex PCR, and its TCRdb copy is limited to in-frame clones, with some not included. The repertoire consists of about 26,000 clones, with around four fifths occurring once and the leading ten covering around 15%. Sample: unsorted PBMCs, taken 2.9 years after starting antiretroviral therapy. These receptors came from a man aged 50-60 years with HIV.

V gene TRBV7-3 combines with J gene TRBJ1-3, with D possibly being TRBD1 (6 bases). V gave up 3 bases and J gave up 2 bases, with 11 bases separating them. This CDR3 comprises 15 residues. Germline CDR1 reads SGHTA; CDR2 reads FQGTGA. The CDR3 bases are TGTGCCAGCAGCTTCGAGGGGGGGCCTGGAAACACCATATATTTT. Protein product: CASSFEGGPGNTIYF.

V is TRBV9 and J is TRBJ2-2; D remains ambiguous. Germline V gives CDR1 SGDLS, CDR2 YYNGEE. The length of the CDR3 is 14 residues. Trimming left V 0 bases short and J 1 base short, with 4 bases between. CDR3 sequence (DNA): TGTGCCAGCAGCGTAGAGGGGAACACCGGGGAGCTGTTTTTT. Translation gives CASSVEGNTGELFF.

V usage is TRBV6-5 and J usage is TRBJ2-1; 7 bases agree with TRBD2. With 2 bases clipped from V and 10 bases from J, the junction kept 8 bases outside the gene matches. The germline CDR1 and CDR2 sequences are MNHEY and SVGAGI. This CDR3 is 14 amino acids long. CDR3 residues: CASSYINGGGEQFF. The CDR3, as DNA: TGTGCCAGCAGTTACATTAATGGGGGAGGGGAGCAGTTCTTC.

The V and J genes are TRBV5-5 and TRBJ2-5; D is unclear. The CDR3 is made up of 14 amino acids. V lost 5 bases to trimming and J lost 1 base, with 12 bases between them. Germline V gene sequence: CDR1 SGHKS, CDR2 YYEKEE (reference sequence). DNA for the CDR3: TGTGCCAGCAGAGTGGTCCACCTCCAAGAGACCCAGTACTTC. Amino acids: CASRVVHLQETQYF.

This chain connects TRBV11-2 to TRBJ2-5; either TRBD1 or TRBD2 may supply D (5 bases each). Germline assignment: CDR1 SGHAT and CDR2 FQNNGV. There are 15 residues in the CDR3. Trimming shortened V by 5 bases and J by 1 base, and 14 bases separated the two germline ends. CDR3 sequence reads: CASSLGDRLQETQYF. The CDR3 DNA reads TGTGCCAGCAGCCTGGGGGACCGCCTCCAAGAGACCCAGTACTTC. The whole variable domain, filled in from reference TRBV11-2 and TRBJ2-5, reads EAGVAQSPRYKIIEKRQSVAFWCNPISGHATLYWYQQILGQGPKLLIQFQNNGVVDDSQLPKDRFSAERLKGVDSTLKIQPAKLEDSAVYLCASSLGDRLQETQYFGPGTRLLVL.

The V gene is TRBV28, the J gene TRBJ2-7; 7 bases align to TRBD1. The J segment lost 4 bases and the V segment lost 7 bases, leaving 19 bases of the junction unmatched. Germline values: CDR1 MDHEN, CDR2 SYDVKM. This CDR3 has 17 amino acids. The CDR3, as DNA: TGTGCCAGCATGCCAATTACAGGGGCACTAGAGGGTTACGAGCAGTACTTC. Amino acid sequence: CASMPITGALEGYEQYF.

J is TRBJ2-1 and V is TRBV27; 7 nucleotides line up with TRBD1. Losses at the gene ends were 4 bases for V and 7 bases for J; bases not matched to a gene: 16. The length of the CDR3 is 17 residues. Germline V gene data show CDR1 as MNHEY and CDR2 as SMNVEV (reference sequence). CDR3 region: CASSYRRSNRGTNEQFF. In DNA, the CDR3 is TGTGCCAGCAGTTACCGCCGGTCGAACAGGGGAACGAATGAGCAGTTCTTC.

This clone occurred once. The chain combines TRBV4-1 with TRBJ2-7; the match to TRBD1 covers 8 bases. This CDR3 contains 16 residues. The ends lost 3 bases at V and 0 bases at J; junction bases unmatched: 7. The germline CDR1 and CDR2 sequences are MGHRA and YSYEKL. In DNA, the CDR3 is TGCGCCAGCAGCCAGACCGGGACAGGCAGCTCCTACGAGCAGTACTTC. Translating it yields CASSQTGTGSSYEQYF.

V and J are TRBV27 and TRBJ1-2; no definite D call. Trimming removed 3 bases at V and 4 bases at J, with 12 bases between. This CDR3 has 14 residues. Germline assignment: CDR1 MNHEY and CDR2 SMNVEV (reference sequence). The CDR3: CASSFSGLGYGYTF. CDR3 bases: TGTGCCAGCAGTTTTAGTGGGCTTGGCTATGGCTACACCTTC.

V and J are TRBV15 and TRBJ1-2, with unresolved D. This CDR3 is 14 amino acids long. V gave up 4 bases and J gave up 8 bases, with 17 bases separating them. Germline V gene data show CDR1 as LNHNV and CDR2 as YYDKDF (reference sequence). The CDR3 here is CATSNGDVSGGYTF. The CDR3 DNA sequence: TGTGCCACCAGCAACGGGGATGTAAGCGGGGGCTACACCTTC.

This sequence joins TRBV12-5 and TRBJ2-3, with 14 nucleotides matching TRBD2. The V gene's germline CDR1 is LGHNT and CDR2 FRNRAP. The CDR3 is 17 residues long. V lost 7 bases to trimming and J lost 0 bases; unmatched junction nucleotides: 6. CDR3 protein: CASARGTSGGSTDTQYF. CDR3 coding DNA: TGTGCTAGTGCCCGCGGGACTAGCGGGGGCAGCACAGATACGCAGTATTTT. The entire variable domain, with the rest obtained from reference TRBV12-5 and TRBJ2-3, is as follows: DARVTQTPRHKVTEMGQEVTMRCQPILGHNTVFWYRQTMMQGLELLAYFRNRAPLDDSGMPKDRFSAEMPDATLATLKIQPSEPRDSAVYFCASARGTSGGSTDTQYFGPGTRLTVL.

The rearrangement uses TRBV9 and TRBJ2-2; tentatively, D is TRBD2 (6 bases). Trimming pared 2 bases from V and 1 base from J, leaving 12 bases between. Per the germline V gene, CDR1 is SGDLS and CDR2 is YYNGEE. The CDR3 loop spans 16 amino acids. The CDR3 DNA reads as TGTGCCAGCAGCGTTTCCTGGGGGGAGAACACCGGGGAGCTGTTTTTT. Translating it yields CASSVSWGENTGELFF.

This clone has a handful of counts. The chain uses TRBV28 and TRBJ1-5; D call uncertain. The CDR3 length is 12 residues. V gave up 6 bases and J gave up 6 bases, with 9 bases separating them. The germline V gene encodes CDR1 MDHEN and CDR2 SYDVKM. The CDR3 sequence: CASRDQIQPQHF. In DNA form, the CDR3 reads TGTGCCAGCAGGGACCAGATTCAGCCCCAGCATTTT.

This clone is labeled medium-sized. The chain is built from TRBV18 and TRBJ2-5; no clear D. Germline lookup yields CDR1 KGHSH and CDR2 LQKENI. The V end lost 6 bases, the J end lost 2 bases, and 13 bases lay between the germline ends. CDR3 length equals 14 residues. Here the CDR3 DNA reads TGTGCCAGCTCCCTCAAGGATTTTCAAGAGACCCAGTACTTC. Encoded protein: CASSLKDFQETQYF.

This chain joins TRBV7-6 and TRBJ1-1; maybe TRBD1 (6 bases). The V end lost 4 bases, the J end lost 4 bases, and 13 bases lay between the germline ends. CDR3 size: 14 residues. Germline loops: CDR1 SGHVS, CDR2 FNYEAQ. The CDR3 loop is CASSSEGGGTEAFF. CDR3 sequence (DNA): TGTGCCAGCAGCTCGGAAGGGGGTGGCACTGAAGCTTTCTTT.

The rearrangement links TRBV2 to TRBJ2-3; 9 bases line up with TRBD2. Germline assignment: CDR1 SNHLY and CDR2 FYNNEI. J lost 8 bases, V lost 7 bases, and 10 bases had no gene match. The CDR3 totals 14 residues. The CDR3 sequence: CASTPGTSSGTQYF. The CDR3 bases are TGTGCCAGCACCCCCGGGACTAGCTCTGGTACGCAGTATTTT. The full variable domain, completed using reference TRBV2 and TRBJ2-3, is EPEVTQTPSHQVTQMGQEVILRCVPISNHLYFYWYRQILGQKVEFLVSFYNNEISEKSEIFDDQFSVERPDGSNFTLKIRSTKLEDSAMYFCASTPGTSSGTQYFGPGTRLTVL.

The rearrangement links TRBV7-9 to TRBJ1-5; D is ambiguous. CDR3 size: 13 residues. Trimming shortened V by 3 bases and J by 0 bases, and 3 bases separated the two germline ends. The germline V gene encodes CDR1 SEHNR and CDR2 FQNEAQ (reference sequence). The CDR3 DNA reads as TGTGCCAGCAGCTTTGCTAGCAATCAGCCCCAGCATTTT. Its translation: CASSFASNQPQHF.

CDR3 region: CASSQTGGPYGYTF. In nucleotides, the CDR3 is TGTGCCAGCAGTCAGACAGGGGGCCCCTATGGCTACACCTTC. The chain carries TRBV25-1 and TRBJ1-2; 10 positions agree with TRBD1. Per germline, CDR1 MGHDK and CDR2 SYGVNS. There are 14 residues in the CDR3. The trim removed 5 bases at V and 4 bases at J, leaving 4 bases unmatched.

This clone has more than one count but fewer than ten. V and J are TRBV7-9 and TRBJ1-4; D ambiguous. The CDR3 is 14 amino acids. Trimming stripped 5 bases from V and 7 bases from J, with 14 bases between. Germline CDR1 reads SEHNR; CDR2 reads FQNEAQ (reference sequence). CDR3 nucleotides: TGTGCCAGCAGCCGGGGAGGGCGGCGTGAAAAACTGTTTTTT. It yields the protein CASSRGGRREKLFF.

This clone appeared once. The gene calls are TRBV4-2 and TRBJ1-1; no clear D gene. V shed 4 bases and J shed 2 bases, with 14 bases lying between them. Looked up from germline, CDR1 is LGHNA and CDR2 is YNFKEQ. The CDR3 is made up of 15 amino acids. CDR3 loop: CASSPLGNVNTEAFF. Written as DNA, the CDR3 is TGTGCCAGCAGCCCGCTAGGTAATGTAAACACTGAAGCTTTCTTT.

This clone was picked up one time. The CDR3 loop reads CASKGRQNTGELFF. The CDR3 DNA is TGTGCCAGTAAGGGGCGCCAGAACACCGGGGAGCTGTTTTTT. The V gene is TRBV7-2, the J gene TRBJ2-2; tentatively, D is TRBD1 (5 bases). CDR1 and CDR2 from the germline V gene are SGHTA and FQGNSA. This CDR3 is built from 14 residues. V lost 9 bases to trimming and J lost 1 base, with 12 bases between them.

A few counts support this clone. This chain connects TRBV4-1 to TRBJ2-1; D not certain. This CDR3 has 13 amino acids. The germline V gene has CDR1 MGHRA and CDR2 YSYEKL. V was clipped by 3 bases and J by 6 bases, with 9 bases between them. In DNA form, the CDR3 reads TGCGCCAGCAGCCAGCATCCCGCCAATGAGCAGTTCTTC. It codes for CASSQHPANEQFF.

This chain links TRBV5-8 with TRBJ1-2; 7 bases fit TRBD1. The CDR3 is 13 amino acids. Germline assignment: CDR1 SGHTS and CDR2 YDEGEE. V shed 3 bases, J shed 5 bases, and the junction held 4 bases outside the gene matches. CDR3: CASSYDREYGYTF. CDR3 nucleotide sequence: TGTGCCAGCAGCTATGACAGGGAATATGGCTACACCTTC. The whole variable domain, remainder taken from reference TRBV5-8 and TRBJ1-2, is EAGVTQSPTHLIKTRGQQATLRCSPISGHTSVYWYQQALGLGLQFLLWYDEGEERNRGNFPPRFSGRQFPNYSSELNVNALELEDSALYLCASSYDREYGYTFGSGTRLTVV.

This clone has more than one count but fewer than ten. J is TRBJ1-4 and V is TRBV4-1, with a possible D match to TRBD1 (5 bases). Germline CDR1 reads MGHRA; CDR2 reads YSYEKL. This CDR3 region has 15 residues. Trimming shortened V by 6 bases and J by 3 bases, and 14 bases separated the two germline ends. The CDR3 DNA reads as TGCGCCAGCAGGAGAGGGGAGCAGTCTAATGAAAAACTGTTTTTT. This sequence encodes CASRRGEQSNEKLFF.

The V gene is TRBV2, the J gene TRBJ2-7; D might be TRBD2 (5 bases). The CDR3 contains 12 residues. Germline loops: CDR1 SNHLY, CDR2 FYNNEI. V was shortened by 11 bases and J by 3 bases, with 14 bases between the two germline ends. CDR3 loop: CAGRGFGYEQYF. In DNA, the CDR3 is TGTGCCGGGAGAGGGTTTGGCTACGAGCAGTACTTC.

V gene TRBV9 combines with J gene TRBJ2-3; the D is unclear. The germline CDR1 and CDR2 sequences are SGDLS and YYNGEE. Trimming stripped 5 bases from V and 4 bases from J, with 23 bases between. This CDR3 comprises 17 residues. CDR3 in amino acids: CASRPPLGHKGSDTQYF. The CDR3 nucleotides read TGTGCCAGCAGGCCCCCTCTAGGCCACAAGGGTTCAGATACGCAGTATTTT.